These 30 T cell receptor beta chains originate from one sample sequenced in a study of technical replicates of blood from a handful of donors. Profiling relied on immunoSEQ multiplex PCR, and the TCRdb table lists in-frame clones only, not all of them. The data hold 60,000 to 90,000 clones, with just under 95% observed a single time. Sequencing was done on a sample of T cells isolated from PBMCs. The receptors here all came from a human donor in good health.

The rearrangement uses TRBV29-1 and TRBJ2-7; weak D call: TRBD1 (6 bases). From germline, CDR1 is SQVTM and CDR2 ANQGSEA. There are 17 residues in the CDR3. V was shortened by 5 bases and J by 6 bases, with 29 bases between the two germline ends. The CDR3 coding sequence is TGCAGCGTTTATTCAGGGGTAGTCAACGGGATAGACTCCGAGCAGTACTTC. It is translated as CSVYSGVVNGIDSEQYF.

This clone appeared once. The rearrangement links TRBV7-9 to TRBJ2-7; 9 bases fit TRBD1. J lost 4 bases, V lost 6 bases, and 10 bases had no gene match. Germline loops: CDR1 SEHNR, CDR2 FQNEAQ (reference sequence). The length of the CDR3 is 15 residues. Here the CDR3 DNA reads TGTGCCAGCAGTTCTAACCGGGACAGGGAATACGAGCAGTACTTC. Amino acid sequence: CASSSNRDREYEQYF.

The CDR3 sequence is CASSLAGVPEADTQYF. CDR3 bases: TGTGCCAGCAGCTTAGCGGGAGTCCCGGAAGCCGATACGCAGTATTTT. The chain has TRBV7-9 and TRBJ2-3; TRBD2 might be the D (5 bases). Germline lookup yields CDR1 SEHNR and CDR2 FQNEAQ (reference sequence). The length of the CDR3 is 16 residues. V was pared by 0 bases and J by 6 bases, with 16 bases between.

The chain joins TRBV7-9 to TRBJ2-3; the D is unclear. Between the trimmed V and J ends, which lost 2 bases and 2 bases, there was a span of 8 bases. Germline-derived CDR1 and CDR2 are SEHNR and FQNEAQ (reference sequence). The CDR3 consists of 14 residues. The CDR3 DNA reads TGTGCCAGCAGCTTATTCGGGTACACAGATACGCAGTATTTT. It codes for CASSLFGYTDTQYF.

The chain's CDR3 is CASIEGGDTEAFF. The CDR3 region has the DNA TGTGCCAGCATAGAAGGGGGGGACACTGAAGCTTTCTTT. The V and J genes are TRBV28 and TRBJ1-1; tentative D call: TRBD1 (6 bases). The CDR3 runs 13 residues. Looked up from germline, CDR1 is MDHEN and CDR2 is SYDVKM. V lost 7 bases to trimming and J lost 3 bases, with 12 bases between them.

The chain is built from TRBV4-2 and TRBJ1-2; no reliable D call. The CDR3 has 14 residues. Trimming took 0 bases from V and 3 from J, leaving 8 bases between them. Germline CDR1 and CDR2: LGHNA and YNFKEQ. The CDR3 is CASSQEADYYGYTF. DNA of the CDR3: TGTGCCAGCAGCCAAGAAGCTGACTACTATGGCTACACCTTC.

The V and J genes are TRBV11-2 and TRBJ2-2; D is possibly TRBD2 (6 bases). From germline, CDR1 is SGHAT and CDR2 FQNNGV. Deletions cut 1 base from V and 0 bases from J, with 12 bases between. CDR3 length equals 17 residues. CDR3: CASSLGGGNANTGELFF. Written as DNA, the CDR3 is TGTGCCAGCAGCTTAGGAGGAGGGAACGCGAACACCGGGGAGCTGTTTTTT.

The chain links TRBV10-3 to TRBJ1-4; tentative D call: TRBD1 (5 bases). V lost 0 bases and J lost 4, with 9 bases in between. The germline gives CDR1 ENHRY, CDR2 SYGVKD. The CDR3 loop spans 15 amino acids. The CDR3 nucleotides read TGTGCCATCAGTGAGTCGGCGGGGGTTAATGAAAAACTGTTTTTT. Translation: CAISESAGVNEKLFF.

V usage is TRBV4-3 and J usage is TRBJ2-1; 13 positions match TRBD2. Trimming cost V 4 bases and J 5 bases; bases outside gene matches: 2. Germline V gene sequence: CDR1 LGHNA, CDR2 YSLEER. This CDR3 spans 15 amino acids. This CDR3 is CASSLGTSGNNEQFF. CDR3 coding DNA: TGCGCCAGCAGCCTAGGGACTAGCGGGAACAATGAGCAGTTCTTC.

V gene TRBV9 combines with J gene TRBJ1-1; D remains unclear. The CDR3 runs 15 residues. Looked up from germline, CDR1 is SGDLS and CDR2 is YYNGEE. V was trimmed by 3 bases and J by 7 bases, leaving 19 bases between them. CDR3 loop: CASSDPIGVPHEAFF. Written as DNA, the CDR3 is TGTGCCAGCAGCGATCCCATCGGGGTACCCCATGAAGCTTTCTTT.

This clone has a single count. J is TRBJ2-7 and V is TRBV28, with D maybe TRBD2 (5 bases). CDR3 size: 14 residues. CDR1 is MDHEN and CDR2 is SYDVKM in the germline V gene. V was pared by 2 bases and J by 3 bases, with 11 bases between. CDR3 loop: CASSLRGTLYEQYF. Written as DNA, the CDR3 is TGTGCCAGCAGTTTACGGGGAACGCTCTACGAGCAGTACTTC.

CDR3 coding DNA: TGCAGCGTCCCTGGGGGGGCGACCTACACCGGGGAGCTGTTTTTT. Translating it yields CSVPGGATYTGELFF. The chain combines TRBV29-1 with TRBJ2-2; a possible D gene is TRBD2 (7 bases). The CDR3 runs 15 residues. V gave up 6 bases and J gave up 3 bases, with 17 bases separating them. CDR1 is SQVTM and CDR2 is ANQGSEA in the germline V gene.

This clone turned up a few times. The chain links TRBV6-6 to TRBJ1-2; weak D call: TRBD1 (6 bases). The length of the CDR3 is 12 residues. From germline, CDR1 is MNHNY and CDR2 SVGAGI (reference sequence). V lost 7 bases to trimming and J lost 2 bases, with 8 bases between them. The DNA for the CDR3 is TGTGCCAGCATTACAGGGAACTATGGCTACACCTTC. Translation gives CASITGNYGYTF.

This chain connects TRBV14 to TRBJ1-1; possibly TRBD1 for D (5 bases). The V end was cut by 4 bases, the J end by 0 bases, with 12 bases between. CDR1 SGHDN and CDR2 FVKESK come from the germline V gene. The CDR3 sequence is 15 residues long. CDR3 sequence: CASSPELDMNTEAFF. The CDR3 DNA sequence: TGTGCCAGCAGCCCAGAACTGGACATGAACACTGAAGCTTTCTTT.

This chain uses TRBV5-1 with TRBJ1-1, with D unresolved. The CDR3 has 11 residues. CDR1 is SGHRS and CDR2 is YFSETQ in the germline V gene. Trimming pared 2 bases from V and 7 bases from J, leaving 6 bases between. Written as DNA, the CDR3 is TGCGCCAGCAGCTTCTCAGATGAAGCTTTCTTT. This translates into CASSFSDEAFF. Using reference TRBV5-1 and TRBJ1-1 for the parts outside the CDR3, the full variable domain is KAGVTQTPRYLIKTRGQQVTLSCSPISGHRSVSWYQQTPGQGLQFLFEYFSETQRNKGNFPGRFSGRQFSNSRSEMNVSTLELGDSALYLCASSFSDEAFFGQGTRLTVV.

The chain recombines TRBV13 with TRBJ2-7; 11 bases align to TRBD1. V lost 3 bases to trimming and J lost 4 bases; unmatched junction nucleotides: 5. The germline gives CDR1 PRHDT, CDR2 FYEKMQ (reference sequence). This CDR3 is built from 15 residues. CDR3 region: CASSFFGQGAYEQYF. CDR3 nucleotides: TGTGCCAGCAGCTTCTTTGGACAGGGGGCTTACGAGCAGTACTTC.

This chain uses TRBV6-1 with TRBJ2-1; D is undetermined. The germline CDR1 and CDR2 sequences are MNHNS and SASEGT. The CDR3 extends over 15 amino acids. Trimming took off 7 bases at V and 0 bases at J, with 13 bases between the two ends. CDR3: CASIRFLDSYNEQFF. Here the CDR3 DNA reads TGTGCCAGCATAAGGTTTCTAGACTCCTACAATGAGCAGTTCTTC.

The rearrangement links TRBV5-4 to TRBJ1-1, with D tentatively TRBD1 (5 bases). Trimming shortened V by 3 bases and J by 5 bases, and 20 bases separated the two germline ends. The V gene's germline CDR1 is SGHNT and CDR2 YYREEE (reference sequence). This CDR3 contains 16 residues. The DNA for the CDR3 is TGTGCCAGCAGCTCGGGGGGGGTGATAACGTCGACTGAAGCTTTCTTT. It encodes CASSSGGVITSTEAFF. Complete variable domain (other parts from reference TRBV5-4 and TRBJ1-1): ETGVTQSPTHLIKTRGQQVTLRCSSQSGHNTVSWYQQALGQGPQFIFQYYREEENGRGNFPPRFSGLQFPNYSSELNVNALELDDSALYLCASSSGGVITSTEAFFGQGTRLTVV.

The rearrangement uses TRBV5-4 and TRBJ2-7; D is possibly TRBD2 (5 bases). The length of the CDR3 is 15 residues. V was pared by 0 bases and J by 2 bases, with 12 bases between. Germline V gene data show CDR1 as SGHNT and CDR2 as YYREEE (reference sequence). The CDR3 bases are TGTGCCAGCAGCTTGGGGCTAGCACCCGCCTACGAGCAGTACTTC. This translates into CASSLGLAPAYEQYF.

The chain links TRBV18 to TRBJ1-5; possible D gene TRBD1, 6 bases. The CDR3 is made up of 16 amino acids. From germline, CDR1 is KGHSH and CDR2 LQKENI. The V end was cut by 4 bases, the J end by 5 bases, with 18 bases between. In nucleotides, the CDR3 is TGTGCCAGCTCACTAGCGCCAGGGGCGAGAGATCAGCCCCAGCATTTT. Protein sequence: CASSLAPGARDQPQHF.

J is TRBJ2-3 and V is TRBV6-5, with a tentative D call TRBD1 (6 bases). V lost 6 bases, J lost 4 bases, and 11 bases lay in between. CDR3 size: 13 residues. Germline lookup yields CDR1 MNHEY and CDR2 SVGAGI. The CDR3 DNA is TGTGCCAGCAGCTTCAACAGGGCAGATACGCAGTATTTT. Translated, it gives CASSFNRADTQYF.

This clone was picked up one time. The CDR3 DNA follows: TGTGCCAGCAGCCAAAGGGAGGGATTTTACAATGAGCAGTTCTTC. The encoded protein is CASSQREGFYNEQFF. The V gene is TRBV4-2, the J gene TRBJ2-1, with 7 bases matching TRBD2. J gave up 4 bases and V 2 bases, and 5 bases lay outside the gene matches. The germline V gene has CDR1 LGHNA and CDR2 YNFKEQ. The CDR3 spans 15 residues.

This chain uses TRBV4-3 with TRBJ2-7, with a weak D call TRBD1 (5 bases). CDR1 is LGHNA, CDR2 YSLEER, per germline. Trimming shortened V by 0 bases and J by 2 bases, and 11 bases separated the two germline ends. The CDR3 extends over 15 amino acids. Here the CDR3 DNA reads TGCGCCAGCAGCCAAGAACGGACATACGCCTACGAGCAGTACTTC. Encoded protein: CASSQERTYAYEQYF.

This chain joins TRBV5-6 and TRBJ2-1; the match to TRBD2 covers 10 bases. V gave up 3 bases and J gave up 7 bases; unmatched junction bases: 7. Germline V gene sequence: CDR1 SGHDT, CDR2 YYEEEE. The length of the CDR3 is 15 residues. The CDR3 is CASSSLKLAGNEQFF. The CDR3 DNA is TGTGCCAGCAGCTCCTTAAAACTAGCGGGGAATGAGCAGTTCTTC.

The CDR3 nucleotides read TGTGCCAGCAGCGAATCAGGGGTTCAGCCCCAGCATTTT. Translation: CASSESGVQPQHF. This chain uses TRBV2 with TRBJ1-5, with a weak D call TRBD1 (6 bases). The CDR3 covers 13 residues. V shed 6 bases and J shed 6 bases, with 12 bases lying between them. CDR1 is SNHLY, CDR2 FYNNEI, per germline.

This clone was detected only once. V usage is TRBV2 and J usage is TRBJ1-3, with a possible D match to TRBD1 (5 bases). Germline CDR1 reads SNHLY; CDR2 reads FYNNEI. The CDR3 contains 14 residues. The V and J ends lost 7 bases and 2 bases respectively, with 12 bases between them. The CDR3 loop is CASKPDTAGNTIYF. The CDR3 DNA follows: TGTGCCAGCAAACCGGACACCGCTGGAAACACCATATATTTT.

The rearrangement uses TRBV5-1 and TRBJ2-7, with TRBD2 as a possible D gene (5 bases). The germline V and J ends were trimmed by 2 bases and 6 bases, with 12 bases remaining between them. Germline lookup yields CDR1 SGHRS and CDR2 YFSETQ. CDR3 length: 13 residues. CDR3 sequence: CASSLISVGEQYF. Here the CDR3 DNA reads TGCGCCAGCAGCTTAATTAGCGTAGGCGAGCAGTACTTC.

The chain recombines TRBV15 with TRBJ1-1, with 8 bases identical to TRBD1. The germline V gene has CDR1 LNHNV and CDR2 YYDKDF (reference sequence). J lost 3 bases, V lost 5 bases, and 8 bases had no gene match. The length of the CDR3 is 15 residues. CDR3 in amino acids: CATSRRDRRDTEAFF. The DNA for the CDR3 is TGTGCCACCAGCCGACGGGACAGGCGAGACACTGAAGCTTTCTTT.

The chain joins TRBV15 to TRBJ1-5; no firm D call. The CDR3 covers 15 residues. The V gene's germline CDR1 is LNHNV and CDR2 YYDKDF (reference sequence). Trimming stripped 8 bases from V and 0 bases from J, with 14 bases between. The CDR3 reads CATLPGPYSNQPQHF. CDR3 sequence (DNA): TGTGCCACCCTCCCGGGTCCTTATAGCAATCAGCCCCAGCATTTT.

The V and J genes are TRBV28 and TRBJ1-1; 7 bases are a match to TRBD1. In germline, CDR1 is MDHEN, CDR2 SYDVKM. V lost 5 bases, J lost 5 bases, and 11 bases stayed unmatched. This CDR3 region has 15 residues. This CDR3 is CASSPEGQAETEAFF. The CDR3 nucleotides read TGTGCCAGCAGTCCCGAAGGACAGGCTGAAACTGAAGCTTTCTTT.